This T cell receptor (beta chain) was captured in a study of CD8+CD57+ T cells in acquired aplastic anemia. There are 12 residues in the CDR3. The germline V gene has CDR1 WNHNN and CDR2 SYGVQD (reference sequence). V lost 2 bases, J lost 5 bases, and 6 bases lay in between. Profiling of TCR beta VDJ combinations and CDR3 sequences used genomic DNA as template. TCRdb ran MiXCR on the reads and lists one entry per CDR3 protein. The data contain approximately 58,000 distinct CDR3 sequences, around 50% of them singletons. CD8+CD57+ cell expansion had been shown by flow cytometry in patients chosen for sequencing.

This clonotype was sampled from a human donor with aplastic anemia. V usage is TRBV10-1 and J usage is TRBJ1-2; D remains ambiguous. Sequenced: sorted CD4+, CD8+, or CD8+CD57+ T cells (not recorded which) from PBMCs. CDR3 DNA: TGCGCCAGCAGTGAGAGAGAGTATGGCTACACCTTC. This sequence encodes CASSEREYGYTF.